These T cell receptor beta chains were read from a single sample in a study of graft-versus-host responses after intestinal transplantation. This table comes from immunoSEQ multiplex PCR, and its TCRdb copy is limited to in-frame clones, with some not included. Seen here are about 40,000 clones, about 92% observed once, and the top ten hold approximately 4%. Material: PBMCs, obtained 700 to 850 days after intestinal transplantation. The receptors were gathered from a human patient who received an intestinal transplant, so some T cells may come from the graft donor. Each CDR3 is given with its conserved first and last residue. The D gene is left open where the match is weak. Clone size, where shown, is once, few, many, or a class for clones that have expanded.

>TRBD1|.|TRBJ1-2|TRBV9|14
CASSATDRLHGYTF
TGTGCCAGCAGCGCGACGGACAGGCTCCATGGCTACACCTTC
>.|.|TRBJ1-2|TRBV4-3|16
CASSQPNPDSNYGYTF
TGCGCCAGCAGCCAACCCAACCCAGACAGTAACTATGGCTACACCTTC
>.|.|TRBJ2-7|TRBV28|14
CASSDTERGYEQYF
TGTGCCAGCAGTGATACAGAAAGGGGCTACGAGCAGTACTTC
>.|.|TRBJ2-3|TRBV9|13
CASSVEWTDTQYF
TGTGCCAGCAGCGTAGAGTGGACAGATACGCAGTATTTT
>.|.|TRBJ1-1|TRBV7-3|15
CASSLKAGGNTEAFF
TGTGCCAGCAGCTTAAAGGCAGGAGGGAACACTGAAGCTTTCTTT
>.|.|TRBJ2-2|TRBV10-3|14
CAISPPSSTGELFF
TGTGCCATCAGTCCCCCGTCCAGTACCGGGGAGCTGTTTTTT
>.|.|TRBJ1-2|TRBV5-6|13
CASSSLDSYGYTF
TGTGCCAGCAGCTCCCTCGACAGCTATGGCTACACCTTC
>TRBD1|.|TRBJ2-1|TRBV5-4|14
CASSTGQGDDEQFF
TGTGCCAGCAGCACGGGACAGGGTGATGATGAGCAGTTCTTC
>.|.|TRBJ2-6|TRBV2|14
CASSERTGANVLTF
TGTGCCAGCAGTGAACGTACTGGGGCCAACGTCCTGACTTTC
>TRBD2|.|TRBJ2-1|TRBV28|17
CASSPRPSSGAYNEQFF
TGTGCCAGCAGTCCGCGGCCGAGTAGCGGGGCTTACAATGAGCAGTTCTTC
>.|.|TRBJ2-1|TRBV29-1|13
CSAEVRSYNEQFF
TGCAGCGCCGAGGTCAGATCCTACAATGAGCAGTTCTTC
>.|.|TRBJ2-5|TRBV7-3|13
CASSPTDQETQYF
TGTGCCAGCAGCCCGACAGATCAAGAGACCCAGTACTTC
>.|.|TRBJ1-1|TRBV4-1|14
CASSQEGANTEAFF
TGCGCCAGCAGCCAAGAGGGGGCAAACACTGAAGCTTTCTTT
>.|.|TRBJ2-1|TRBV6-1|15
CASSEILAAYNEQFF
TGTGCCAGCAGTGAAATCCTAGCAGCCTACAATGAGCAGTTCTTC
>.|.|TRBJ2-5|TRBV6-5|15
CASSPPGRHQETQYF
TGTGCCAGCAGCCCCCCAGGGAGGCACCAAGAGACCCAGTACTTC
>TRBD2|.|TRBJ2-5|TRBV6-4|16
CASSDRGGSSQETQYF
TGTGCCAGCAGTGACCGGGGGGGCAGTAGTCAAGAGACCCAGTACTTC
>.|few|TRBJ2-5|TRBV11-2|13
CASSLSRAETQYF
TGTGCCAGCAGCTTAAGCCGGGCGGAGACCCAGTACTTC
>.|.|TRBJ1-6|TRBV5-6|13
CASSPGYNSPLHF
TGTGCCAGCAGTCCAGGGTATAATTCACCCCTCCACTTT
>.|.|TRBJ2-7|TRBV10-3|13
CASSDTFLGEQYF
TGTGCCTCCTCGGACACCTTCCTTGGCGAGCAGTACTTC
>.|.|TRBJ2-2|TRBV28|16
CASTKYRDRDTGELFF
TGTGCCAGCACCAAATACCGGGACCGAGACACCGGGGAGCTGTTTTTT